The present T cell receptor (beta chain) was sequenced within a study of T cell responses to AZD1222 COVID-19 vaccine. CDR1 and CDR2 (germline): SGHTA, FQGNSA. The CDR3 length is 16 residues. V dropped 5 bases and J dropped 0 bases, with 15 bases sitting between them. Clones were read by immunoSEQ multiplex PCR, and TCRdb kept only the in-frame ones, dropping some. Of 150,000 to 200,000 clones listed, about 90% are singletons. Second-dose intervals of approximately 4 or approximately 12 weeks were pooled. The genes are TRBV7-2 and TRBJ2-3; D is possibly TRBD1 or TRBD2 (5 bases each). Sequencing was performed on peripheral blood, taken 28 days after the second AZD1222 dose. The sequence was collected from an adult who received the AZD1222 COVID-19 vaccine. Written as DNA, the CDR3 is TGTGCCAGCAGCAGGGACGCGGGTATTAGCACAGATACGCAGTATTTT. The encoded protein is CASSRDAGISTDTQYF.